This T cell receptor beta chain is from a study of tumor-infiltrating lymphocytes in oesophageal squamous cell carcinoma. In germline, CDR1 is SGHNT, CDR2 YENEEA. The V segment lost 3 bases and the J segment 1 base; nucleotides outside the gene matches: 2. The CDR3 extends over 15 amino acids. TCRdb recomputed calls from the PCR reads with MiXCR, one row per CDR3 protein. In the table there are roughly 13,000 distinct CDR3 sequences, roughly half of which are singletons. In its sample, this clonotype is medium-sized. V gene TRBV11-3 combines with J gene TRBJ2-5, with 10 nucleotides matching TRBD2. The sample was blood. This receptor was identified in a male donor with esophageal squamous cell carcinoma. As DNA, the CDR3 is TGTGCCAGCAGCTTCCGGACTAGCGGCCAAGAGACCCAGTACTTC. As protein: CASSFRTSGQETQYF.